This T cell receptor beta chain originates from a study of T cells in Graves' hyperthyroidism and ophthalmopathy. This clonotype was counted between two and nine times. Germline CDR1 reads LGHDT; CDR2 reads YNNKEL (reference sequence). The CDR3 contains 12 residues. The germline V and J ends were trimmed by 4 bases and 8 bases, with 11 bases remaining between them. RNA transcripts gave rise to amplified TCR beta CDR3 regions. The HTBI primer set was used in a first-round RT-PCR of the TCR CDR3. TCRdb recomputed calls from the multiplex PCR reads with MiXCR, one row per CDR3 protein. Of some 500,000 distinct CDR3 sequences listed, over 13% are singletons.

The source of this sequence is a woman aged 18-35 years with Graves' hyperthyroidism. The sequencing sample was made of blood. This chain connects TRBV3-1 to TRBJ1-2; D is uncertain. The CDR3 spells CASSPLGMGYTF. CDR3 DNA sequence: TGTGCCAGCAGCCCCTTGGGGATGGGCTACACCTTC.